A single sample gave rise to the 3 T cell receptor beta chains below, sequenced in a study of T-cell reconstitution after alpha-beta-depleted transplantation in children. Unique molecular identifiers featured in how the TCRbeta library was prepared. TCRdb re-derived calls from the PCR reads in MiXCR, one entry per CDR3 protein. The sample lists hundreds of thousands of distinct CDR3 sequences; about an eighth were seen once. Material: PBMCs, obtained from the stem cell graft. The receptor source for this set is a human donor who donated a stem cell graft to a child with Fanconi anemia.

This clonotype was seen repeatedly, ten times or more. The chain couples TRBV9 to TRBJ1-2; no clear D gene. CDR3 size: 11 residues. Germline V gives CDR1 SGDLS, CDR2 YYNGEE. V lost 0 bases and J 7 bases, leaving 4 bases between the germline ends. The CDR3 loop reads CASSVDSGYTF. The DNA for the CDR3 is TGTGCCAGCAGCGTAGATAGTGGCTACACCTTC.

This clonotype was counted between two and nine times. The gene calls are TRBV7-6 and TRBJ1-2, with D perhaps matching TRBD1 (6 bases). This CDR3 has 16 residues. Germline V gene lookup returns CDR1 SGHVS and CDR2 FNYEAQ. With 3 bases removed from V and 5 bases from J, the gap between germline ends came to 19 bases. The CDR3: CASSLGDRSSSYGYTF. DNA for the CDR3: TGTGCCAGCAGCTTGGGCGACAGGTCGTCGTCGTATGGCTACACCTTC.

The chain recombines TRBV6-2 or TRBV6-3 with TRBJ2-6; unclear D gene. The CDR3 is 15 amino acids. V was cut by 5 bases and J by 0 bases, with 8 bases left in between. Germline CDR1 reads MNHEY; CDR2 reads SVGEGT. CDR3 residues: CASSDFISGANVLTF. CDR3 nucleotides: TGTGCCAGCAGTGATTTTATCTCTGGGGCCAACGTCCTGACTTTC.